This TCR beta chain was recorded in a study of blood T cell repertoires in COVID-19. Study background: COVID-19 samples from acute and convalescent phases originated in the United States, Italy and Spain. PBMCs, B-cell-depleted T cells, or T cells provided the cDNA or gDNA that made up the material.

Germline CDR1 KGHSH, CDR2 LQKENI. The CDR3 runs 16 residues. V lost 3 bases to trimming and J lost 4 bases, with 18 bases between them. In the study's own analysis: Reference gene primer amplification gave nucleated cell count estimates. Some clones are missing from TCRdb's copy, which holds only in-frame ones; the method was immunoSEQ multiplex PCR. The V and J calls and the clone size are those of that table, but D and trimming were determined from the DNA. The sample includes 250,000 to 300,000 clones, around 81% of them seen just once. The receptor was derived from a woman aged 55-70 years with active or convalescent COVID-19. Sequencing was carried out using peripheral blood. The chain is built from TRBV18 and TRBJ1-2, with D maybe TRBD1 (5 bases). CDR3 coding DNA: TGTGCCAGCTCACCCCTTCCGACAGCTCTTGGCTATGGCTACACCTTC. This translates into CASSPLPTALGYGYTF.